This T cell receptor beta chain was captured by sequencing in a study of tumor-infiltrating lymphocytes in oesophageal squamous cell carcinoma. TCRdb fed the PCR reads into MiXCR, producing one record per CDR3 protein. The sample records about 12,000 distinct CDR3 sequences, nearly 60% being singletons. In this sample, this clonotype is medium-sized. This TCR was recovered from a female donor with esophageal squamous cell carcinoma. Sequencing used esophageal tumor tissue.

CDR3: CASSEEGDTQYF. DNA of the CDR3: TGCGCCAGCAGTGAAGAGGGAGATACGCAGTATTTT. The chain employs TRBV10-2 and TRBJ2-3; D possibly corresponds to TRBD2 (5 bases). CDR1 and CDR2 from the germline V gene are WSHSY and SAAADI. V was shortened by 3 bases and J by 5 bases, with 6 bases between the two germline ends. The CDR3 is made up of 12 amino acids.